The 4 T cell receptor beta chains presented below share a single source sample, sequenced in a study of untreated major depressive disorder (dated by TCRdb to the late 2010s). The receptor library was made with the immunoSEQ multiplex PCR assay. The source is immuneACCESS, and TCRdb retained only in-frame sequences with V and J called. Part of the clones is not carried over; for the studies checked, unresolved V genes explain less than half of this, and the remainder is unexplained. The sample has just over 20,000 clones on record, about 93% of them singletons. Roughly 0.31% of the sample goes to the ten largest clones. The sequenced sample consisted of CD4+ T cells from PBMCs. The receptors come from a man younger than 45 in good health.

The chain links TRBV5-1 to TRBJ2-1; 9 bases fit TRBD1. With V trimmed by 2 bases and J by 5 bases, 17 bases remained unmatched. The CDR3 is 19 residues long. The germline V gene encodes CDR1 SGHRS and CDR2 YFSETQ. The CDR3 nucleotides read TGCGCCAGCAGCTTAGGGACAGGGCGCAACTACCGAGATAACAATGAGCAGTTCTTC. This encodes CASSLGTGRNYRDNNEQFF.

The rearrangement links TRBV18 to TRBJ1-1; unclear D gene. Germline V gene lookup returns CDR1 KGHSH and CDR2 LQKENI. Trimming removed 5 bases at V and 4 bases at J, with 14 bases between. This CDR3 is 14 amino acids long. CDR3 residues: CASSSRIEGTEAFF. In DNA form, the CDR3 reads TGTGCCAGCTCATCCAGGATTGAAGGCACTGAAGCTTTCTTT.

The rearrangement joins TRBV25-1 to TRBJ2-3; D gene unclear. CDR3 size: 16 residues. The V gene lost 1 base and the J gene lost 1 base, with 12 bases spanning the gap. Germline values: CDR1 MGHDK, CDR2 SYGVNS. The CDR3 region is CASSEFRRERTDTQYF. Written as DNA, the CDR3 is TGTGCCAGCAGTGAATTCCGGAGAGAACGCACAGATACGCAGTATTTT.

This chain joins TRBV2 and TRBJ2-7, with 13 bases matching TRBD2. Unmatched junction bases numbered 3, after V lost 7 bases and J lost 3 bases. CDR3 size: 14 residues. The germline V gene encodes CDR1 SNHLY and CDR2 FYNNEI. CDR3 loop: CASKTSGRLYEQYF. CDR3 sequence (DNA): TGTGCCAGCAAGACTAGCGGGAGGCTCTACGAGCAGTACTTC. Full variable domain (rest looked up from reference TRBV2 and TRBJ2-7): EPEVTQTPSHQVTQMGQEVILRCVPISNHLYFYWYRQILGQKVEFLVSFYNNEISEKSEIFDDQFSVERPDGSNFTLKIRSTKLEDSAMYFCASKTSGRLYEQYFGPGTRLTVT.